One sample yielded the 5 T cell receptor beta chains listed below, sequenced in a study of T-cell reconstitution after alpha-beta-depleted transplantation in children. Preparation of the TCRbeta library was carried out with unique molecular identifiers. A single record per CDR3 protein comes from TCRdb applying MiXCR to the PCR reads. Seen here are more than 400,000 distinct CDR3 sequences, about an eighth observed once, and the top ten hold about 14%. The source was PBMCs, mostly from graft donor cells, collected 180 days after TCRalphabeta/CD19-depleted stem cell transplant. These receptors were taken from a female patient aged 2 to 10 who had a stem cell transplant for aplastic anemia, so the T cells may come from the graft donor.

This clonotype has just one count. CDR3 sequence: CSARGSSDTQYF. The CDR3 DNA reads TGCAGTGCTCGGGGGAGCTCAGATACGCAGTATTTT. This rearrangement joins TRBV20-1 to TRBJ2-3; perhaps TRBD2 as D (6 bases). The germline V gene has CDR1 DFQATT and CDR2 SNEGSKA (reference sequence). CDR3 length equals 12 residues. Deletions cut 5 bases from V and 4 bases from J, with 10 bases between.

This clonotype was counted a few times. V and J are TRBV24-1 and TRBJ2-1; 8 nucleotides align to TRBD1. This CDR3 has 15 residues. V was clipped by 0 bases and J by 8 bases; unmatched bases: 5. CDR1 and CDR2 (germline): KGHDR, SFDVKD. The CDR3 here is CATSDLGTGADEQFF. The CDR3 DNA reads as TGTGCCACCAGTGATTTGGGGACAGGTGCGGATGAGCAGTTCTTC.

This rearrangement joins TRBV5-1 to TRBJ2-5; D is uncertain. Germline assignment: CDR1 SGHRS and CDR2 YFSETQ. Trimming took off 4 bases at V and 5 bases at J, with 18 bases between the two ends. The CDR3 length is 15 residues. The CDR3: CASSPARSFRETQYF. CDR3 sequence (DNA): TGCGCCAGCAGCCCGGCTAGGAGTTTTCGGGAGACCCAGTACTTC.

This clonotype has ten or more counts. The chain has TRBV29-1 and TRBJ1-1; TRBD1 might be the D (5 bases). The V end lost 2 bases, the J end lost 6 bases, and 19 bases lay between the germline ends. CDR1 SQVTM and CDR2 ANQGSEA come from the germline V gene. The CDR3 totals 15 residues. The CDR3 protein is CSVEPSAGLGAEAFF. The CDR3 DNA reads as TGCAGCGTTGAACCCTCGGCAGGGCTCGGAGCTGAAGCTTTCTTT.

The chain links TRBV7-2 to TRBJ1-1; possible D gene TRBD1, 6 bases. The V and J ends lost 0 bases and 7 bases respectively, with 12 bases between them. CDR1 is SGHTA and CDR2 is FQGNSA in the germline V gene. This CDR3 is 14 amino acids long. CDR3: CASSLALGASEAFF. CDR3 DNA: TGTGCCAGCAGCTTAGCGCTGGGGGCCAGTGAAGCTTTCTTT.